This entry concerns a single TCR beta chain. The data derive from a study of blood T cell repertoires in COVID-19. Background on the study: Collection of acute and convalescent COVID-19 samples took place in the United States, Italy and Spain. PBMCs, B-cell-depleted T cells, or T cells were the source of the cDNA or gDNA that made up the material.

Under the authors' procedure: Estimation of nucleated cell counts relied on the amplification of reference gene primers. Sequencing was performed with immunoSEQ multiplex PCR; in TCRdb, only in-frame clones are kept and a portion is missing. The V and J calls and clone size come from that table; D and trimming were worked out from the DNA. The table includes about 300,000 clones, about 90% detected once. This TCR derives from a man aged 18-30 years who had recovered from COVID-19. Sequenced sample: peripheral blood.

For the CDR3, the DNA is TGTGCCAGCAGCCAGGGACTAGCGGGACCTACCGGGGAGCTGTTTTTT. Translated: CASSQGLAGPTGELFF. J is TRBJ2-2 and V is TRBV5-6; TRBD2 agrees at 13 bases. Germline V lookup: CDR1 SGHDT, CDR2 YYEEEE. V dropped 4 bases and J dropped 5; count of bases not matched to a gene: 5. The CDR3 contains 16 residues.